This TCR beta chain was identified in a study of blood T cell repertoires in COVID-19. Study-level background: Researchers got acute and convalescent COVID-19 samples from the United States, Italy and Spain. T cells, B-cell-depleted T cells, or PBMCs supplied cDNA or gDNA.

Between the trimmed V and J ends, which lost 0 bases and 3 bases, there was a span of 17 bases. Germline loops: CDR1 GTSNPN, CDR2 SVGIG (reference sequence). The CDR3 is 16 amino acids. Per the study methods: Reference gene primers were amplified, and this amplification served to estimate nucleated cell counts. Profiling relied on immunoSEQ multiplex PCR, and the TCRdb table lists in-frame clones only, not all of them. V and J calls plus clone size are reproduced from that table; the DNA served to infer D and trimming. The table has 120,000 or so clones, approximately 80% seen once; the top ten hold around 37%.

The chain links TRBV30 to TRBJ1-1, with D maybe TRBD1 (6 bases). The source material was peripheral blood. The clonotype originates from a man aged 35-49 years with active or convalescent COVID-19. The CDR3 DNA is TGTGCCTGGAGTGTAGGACAGTCATTTTCCGACACTGAAGCTTTCTTT. Residues: CAWSVGQSFSDTEAFF. Full variable domain (rest looked up from reference TRBV30 and TRBJ1-1): SQTIHQWPATLVQPVGSPLSLECTVEGTSNPNLYWYRQAAGRGLQLLFYSVGIGQISSEVPQNLSASRPQDRQFILSSKKLLLSDSGFYLCAWSVGQSFSDTEAFFGQGTRLTVV.